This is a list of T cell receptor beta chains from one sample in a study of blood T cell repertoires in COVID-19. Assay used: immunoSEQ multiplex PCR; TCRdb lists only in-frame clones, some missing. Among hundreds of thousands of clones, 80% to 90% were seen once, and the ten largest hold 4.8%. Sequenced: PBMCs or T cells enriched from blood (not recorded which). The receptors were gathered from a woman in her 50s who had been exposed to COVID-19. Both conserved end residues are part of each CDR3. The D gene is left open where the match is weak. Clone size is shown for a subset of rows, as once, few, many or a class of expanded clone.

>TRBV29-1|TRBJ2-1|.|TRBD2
TGCAGCGTTGAGACAGCGGGACCTTACAATGAGCAGTTCTTC
CSVETAGPYNEQFF
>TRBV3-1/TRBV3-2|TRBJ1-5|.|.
TGTGCCAGCAGCCCCCCCAGTGATAGCAATCAGCCCCAGCATTTT
CASSPPSDSNQPQHF
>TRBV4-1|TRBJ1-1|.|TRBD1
TGCGCCAGCAGCCTTCCTGGGGTCAGGGGGTCTGACTTGAACACTGAAGCTTTCTTT
CASSLPGVRGSDLNTEAFF
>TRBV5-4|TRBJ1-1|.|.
TGTGCCAGCAGCGTACGGGGAGGGGTCGGGAACACTGAAGCTTTCTTT
CASSVRGGVGNTEAFF
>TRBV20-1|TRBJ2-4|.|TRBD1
TGCAGTGCTCGCGACAGGGGGCGAGGCCACTTC
CSARDRGRGHF
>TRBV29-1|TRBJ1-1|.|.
TGCAGCGCTGTGGTTGGCAGGTCACCGCTTGAAGCTTTCTTT
CSAVVGRSPLEAFF
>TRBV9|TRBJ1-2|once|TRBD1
TGTGTCAGCAGCCCTCGGACAGGGGAGACCTCTGGCGGCTACACCTTC
CVSSPRTGETSGGYTF
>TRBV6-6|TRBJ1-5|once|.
TGTGCCAGCAGTTACATGGGGACTCCGGGGGAACAGCCCCAGCATTTT
CASSYMGTPGEQPQHF
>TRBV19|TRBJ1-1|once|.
TGTGCCAGTACACTTAAGCTGAACACTGAAGCTTTCTTT
CASTLKLNTEAFF
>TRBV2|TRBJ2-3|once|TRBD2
TGTGCCAGCAGTGGAGTAGCGGGGGCGACTAGCACAGATACGCAGTATTTT
CASSGVAGATSTDTQYF
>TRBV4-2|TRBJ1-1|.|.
TGTGCCAGCAGCCAAGATACGCTATGGTCTGAAGCTTTCTTT
CASSQDTLWSEAFF
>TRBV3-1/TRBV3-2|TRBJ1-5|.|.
TGTGCCAGCAGTCGGACTAGAGGGCAGCCCCAGCATTTT
CASSRTRGQPQHF
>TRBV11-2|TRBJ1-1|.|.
TGTGCCAGCGGACGGGACATCTGGAACACTGAAGCTTTCTTT
CASGRDIWNTEAFF
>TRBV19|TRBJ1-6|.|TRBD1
TGTGCCAGTAGTCCGCGGGGACAGTTTAATTCACCCCTCCACTTT
CASSPRGQFNSPLHF
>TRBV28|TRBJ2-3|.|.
TGTGCCAGCAGTCGAGACACAGATACGCAGTATTTT
CASSRDTDTQYF
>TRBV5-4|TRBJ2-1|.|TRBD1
TGTGCCAGCAGCTTATTGGACAGGGGGCGAGGTGGGAATGAGCAGTTCTTC
CASSLLDRGRGGNEQFF
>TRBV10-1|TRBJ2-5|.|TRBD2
TGCGCCAGCAGTGGTTCATCGGCGGGGGGCCAAGAGACCCAGTACTTC
CASSGSSAGGQETQYF
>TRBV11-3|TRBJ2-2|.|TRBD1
TGTGCCAGCAGCTCGCAGGGGGCTGGGGAGCTGTTTTTT
CASSSQGAGELFF
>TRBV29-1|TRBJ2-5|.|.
TGCAGCGTTGAAGATGAGGGTCGGGAGACCCAGTACTTC
CSVEDEGRETQYF
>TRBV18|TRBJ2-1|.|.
TGTGCCAGCTCCCGCGACAACCTCTACAATGAGCAGTTCTTC
CASSRDNLYNEQFF
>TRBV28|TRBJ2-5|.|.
TGTGCCAGCAGTCCCCCCGGGTCCCAAGAGACCCAGTACTTC
CASSPPGSQETQYF
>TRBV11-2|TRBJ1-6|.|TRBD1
TGTGCCAGCAGCTTAGAAGGCAGGGGGCCTTCCTATAATTCACCCCTCCACTTT
CASSLEGRGPSYNSPLHF
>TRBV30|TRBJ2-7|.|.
TGTGCCTGGAGTGTTGGCTACCAGACGGGGGAGCAGTACTTC
CAWSVGYQTGEQYF
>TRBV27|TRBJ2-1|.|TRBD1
TGTGCCAGCAGTTTAGGACAGGGGAAAAAGATCTCCTACAATGAGCAGTTCTTC
CASSLGQGKKISYNEQFF
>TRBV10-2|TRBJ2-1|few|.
TGCGCCAGCAGTTTAGGAACGTGGGGGGATTACAATGAGCAGTTCTTC
CASSLGTWGDYNEQFF
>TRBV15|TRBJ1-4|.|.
TGTGCCACCAGCCGAATACCCCAGGGGAGCTTAGGTGAAAAACTGTTTTTT
CATSRIPQGSLGEKLFF
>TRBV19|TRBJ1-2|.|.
TGTGCCAGTAGTTCAATTGACACCAAAAAGACCTTC
CASSSIDTKKTF
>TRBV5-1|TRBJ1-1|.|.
TGCGCCAGCAGCCCTGCTCGTAGGAACACTGAAGCTTTCTTT
CASSPARRNTEAFF
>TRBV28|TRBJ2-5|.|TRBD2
TGTGCCAGCAGTTTGTACGGGGGGGCCACGAAAGAGACCCAGTACTTC
CASSLYGGATKETQYF
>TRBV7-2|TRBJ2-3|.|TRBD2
TGTGCCAGCAGCCGTTGGGGAGGGTACACAGATACGCAGTATTTT
CASSRWGGYTDTQYF
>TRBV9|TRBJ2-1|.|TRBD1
TGTGCCAGCAGCCCACCCCAGGGGGCCTACAATGAGCAGTTCTTC
CASSPPQGAYNEQFF
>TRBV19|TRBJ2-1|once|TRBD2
TGTGCCAGTTCTGGGGCGGGGGTCTCCTACAATGAGCAGTTCTTC
CASSGAGVSYNEQFF
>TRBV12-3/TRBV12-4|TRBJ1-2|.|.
TGTGCCAGCAGTTTCAATAAACTACGTGGCTACACCTTC
CASSFNKLRGYTF